This entry lists 25 T cell receptor beta chains sequenced from one sample in a study of T cells in Graves' hyperthyroidism and ophthalmopathy. RNA transcripts provided the source from which TCR beta CDR3 regions were amplified. In the first-round RT-PCR of the TCR CDR3, the HTBI primer set was used. From the multiplex PCR reads, TCRdb called clonotypes with MiXCR, one entry per CDR3 protein. The profile covers fewer than 400,000 distinct CDR3 sequences, with approximately 15% appearing a single time and approximately 35% taken by the ten largest. Specimen: blood. The receptors were gathered from a man aged 30-40 years with Graves' hyperthyroidism.

The table lists this clonotype with many counts. The chain joins TRBV30 to TRBJ1-1; D uncertain. The germline V gene has CDR1 GTSNPN and CDR2 SVGIG (reference sequence). The CDR3 is 14 residues long. V was cut by 2 bases and J by 2 bases, with 12 bases left in between. The CDR3 sequence is CAWSLGTANTEAFF. Written as DNA, the CDR3 is TGTGCCTGGAGTTTAGGTACCGCAAACACTGAAGCTTTCTTT.

This clonotype was detected a few times. This sequence joins TRBV9 and TRBJ2-7; D may be TRBD2 (5 bases). The CDR3 runs 13 residues. V lost 0 bases to trimming and J lost 6 bases, with 10 bases between them. Germline lookup yields CDR1 SGDLS and CDR2 YYNGEE. CDR3 loop: CASSVGYGGEQYF. The CDR3 nucleotides are TGTGCCAGCAGCGTAGGGTATGGAGGCGAGCAGTACTTC.

The chain links TRBV12-5 to TRBJ2-3; D may be TRBD2 (6 bases). Trimming pared 3 bases from V and 1 base from J, leaving 11 bases between. This CDR3 has 15 amino acids. In germline, CDR1 is LGHNT, CDR2 FRNRAP. The CDR3 is CASGLSGLGTDTQYF. The CDR3 DNA sequence: TGTGCTAGTGGTTTATCGGGACTGGGCACAGATACGCAGTATTTT. The whole variable domain, remainder taken from reference TRBV12-5 and TRBJ2-3, is DARVTQTPRHKVTEMGQEVTMRCQPILGHNTVFWYRQTMMQGLELLAYFRNRAPLDDSGMPKDRFSAEMPDATLATLKIQPSEPRDSAVYFCASGLSGLGTDTQYFGPGTRLTVL.

The chain joins TRBV6-5 to TRBJ1-2; D unclear. From germline, CDR1 is MNHEY and CDR2 SVGAGI. V was shortened by 4 bases and J by 2 bases, with 11 bases between the two germline ends. The CDR3 consists of 14 residues. The CDR3 sequence: CASSSGPRNYGYTF. DNA of the CDR3: TGTGCCAGCAGTTCAGGACCGAGAAACTATGGCTACACCTTC.

This clonotype was found a few times. The rearrangement uses TRBV5-1 and TRBJ1-5; D remains unclear. The CDR3 length is 14 residues. Germline lookup yields CDR1 SGHRS and CDR2 YFSETQ. Trimming removed 0 bases from V and 2 bases from J, with 6 bases in between. DNA of the CDR3: TGCGCCAGCAGCTTGGATATCGGCAATCAGCCCCAGCATTTT. This encodes CASSLDIGNQPQHF.

This clonotype was seen many times. V usage is TRBV20-1 and J usage is TRBJ2-5, with D perhaps being TRBD1 or TRBD2 (5 bases each). The length of the CDR3 is 14 residues. Germline V gives CDR1 DFQATT, CDR2 SNEGSKA (reference sequence). V was pared by 3 bases and J by 2 bases, with 13 bases between. The CDR3 coding sequence is TGCAGTGCTAGGGGCTGGGACCAGCAAGAGACCCAGTACTTC. This encodes CSARGWDQQETQYF.

This clonotype was detected a few times. The chain employs TRBV14 and TRBJ2-1; TRBD1 matches 8 bases. V lost 3 bases to trimming and J lost 7 bases; unmatched junction nucleotides: 11. Germline CDR1 reads SGHDN; CDR2 reads FVKESK. The length of the CDR3 is 16 residues. CDR3 residues: CASSHRGHFITNEQFF. DNA of the CDR3: TGTGCCAGCAGCCACAGGGGGCATTTTATTACGAATGAGCAGTTCTTC. The full variable domain, in which reference TRBV14 and TRBJ2-1 provide the parts outside the CDR3, is EAGVTQFPSHSVIEKGQTVTLRCDPISGHDNLYWYRRVMGKEIKFLLHFVKESKQDESGMPNNRFLAERTGGTYSTLKVQPAELEDSGVYFCASSHRGHFITNEQFFGPGTRLTVL.

This clonotype was counted at least ten times. CDR3 DNA sequence: TGTGCCATCGGGGACGGGAGCGGTTCGGGAGATACGCAGTATTTT. This encodes CAIGDGSGSGDTQYF. V is TRBV10-3 and J is TRBJ2-3; D is possibly TRBD2 (6 bases). The CDR3 has 15 amino acids. V lost 8 bases and J lost 5, with 20 bases in between. Germline V lookup: CDR1 ENHRY, CDR2 SYGVKD.

This clonotype has a count of ten or more. The rearrangement uses TRBV28 and TRBJ1-2; no definite D call. This CDR3 spans 12 amino acids. With 6 bases removed from V and 3 bases from J, the gap between germline ends came to 8 bases. Per germline, CDR1 MDHEN and CDR2 SYDVKM. The CDR3 DNA follows: TGTGCCAGCAGCCCTGACTACTATGGCTACACCTTC. This codes for CASSPDYYGYTF.

This clonotype was found a few times. One junction end disagrees with the germline gene, perhaps due to a read error. V is TRBV28 and J is TRBJ2-5; perhaps D is TRBD1 or TRBD2 (6 bases each). The CDR3 runs to 16 residues. Germline CDR1 is MDHEN and CDR2 is SYDVKM. In DNA, the CDR3 is TGTGCCAGCACCCCCATGGCTGGTAGGGGGGAAGAGGCCCAGTACTTC. This translates into CASTPMAGRGEEAQYF. Using reference TRBV28 and TRBJ2-5 for the parts outside the CDR3, the full variable domain is DVKVTQSSRYLVKRTGEKVFLECVQDMDHENMFWYRQDPGLGLRLIYFSYDVKMKEKGDIPEGYSVSREKKERFSLILESASTNQTSMYLCASTPMAGRGEEAQYFGPGTRLLVL.

This clonotype was found many times. V and J are TRBV12-3 or TRBV12-4 and TRBJ2-7, with D uncertain. Trimming took 3 bases from V and 7 from J, leaving 10 bases between them. The CDR3 consists of 12 residues. The CDR3 loop is CASSFELGEQYF. The CDR3 DNA follows: TGTGCCAGCAGTTTCGAACTTGGAGAGCAGTACTTC.

This clonotype was seen many times. V gene TRBV28 combines with J gene TRBJ2-4; the D gene is possibly TRBD2 (6 bases). Trimming left V 3 bases short and J 1 base short, with 19 bases between. In germline, CDR1 is MDHEN, CDR2 SYDVKM. There are 18 residues in the CDR3. The CDR3 protein is CASSLFGGGASAKNIQYF. The CDR3 bases are TGTGCCAGCAGTTTGTTCGGGGGAGGAGCATCTGCCAAAAACATTCAGTACTTC.

CDR3 bases: TGCAGCGTTGAGAGGAAGCTGAACACTGAAGCTTTCTTT. Encoded protein: CSVERKLNTEAFF. V and J are TRBV29-1 and TRBJ1-1, with D hard to call. Per germline, CDR1 SQVTM and CDR2 ANQGSEA. V was trimmed by 3 bases and J by 0 bases, leaving 8 bases between them. The CDR3 covers 13 residues.

The rearrangement joins TRBV14 to TRBJ2-5; 7 nucleotides align to TRBD2. Germline V gene lookup returns CDR1 SGHDN and CDR2 FVKESK. The CDR3 loop spans 13 amino acids. V dropped 0 bases and J dropped 7; count of bases not matched to a gene: 2. CDR3 residues: CASSQEERGTQYF. In DNA, the CDR3 is TGTGCCAGCAGCCAAGAGGAGCGGGGGACCCAGTACTTC.

The gene calls are TRBV7-3 and TRBJ1-1; 7 bases fit TRBD1. Trimming removed 5 bases from V and 10 bases from J; junction bases left unmatched: 10. Germline lookup yields CDR1 SGHTA and CDR2 FQGTGA. This CDR3 region has 13 residues. The CDR3 DNA reads as TGTGCCAGCAGCCCCCGACAGGGCCAAGGAGCTTTCTTT. It specifies CASSPRQGQGAFF.

In its sample, this clonotype was seen many times. The genes are TRBV19 and TRBJ2-7; weak D call: TRBD1 (7 bases). The CDR3 spans 13 residues. Germline values: CDR1 LNHDA, CDR2 SQIVND (reference sequence). V lost 8 bases and J 3 bases, leaving 14 bases between the germline ends. The CDR3 region is CASSGGTVYEQYF. The DNA of the CDR3 is TGTGCCAGTTCTGGCGGGACAGTCTACGAGCAGTACTTC.

In this sample, this clonotype turned up many times. The chain recombines TRBV28 with TRBJ2-1; 8 nucleotides align to TRBD1. CDR3 length: 13 amino acids. V lost 2 bases and J lost 9; bases outside the gene matches: 3. Germline V gene lookup returns CDR1 MDHEN and CDR2 SYDVKM. The CDR3 nucleotides read TGTGCCAGCAGTTTACCAGGGGGCGCTGAGCAGTTCTTC. The encoded protein is CASSLPGGAEQFF.

The chain is built from TRBV7-9 and TRBJ2-2, with 7 bases matching TRBD1. This CDR3 region has 15 residues. Trimming cost V 5 bases and J 3 bases; bases outside gene matches: 6. Germline assignment: CDR1 SEHNR and CDR2 FQNEAQ (reference sequence). The CDR3 reads CASSLWTGYTGELFF. CDR3 bases: TGTGCCAGCAGCCTTTGGACAGGTTACACCGGGGAGCTGTTTTTT.

This chain connects TRBV9 to TRBJ2-3; D may be TRBD2 (5 bases). Per the germline V gene, CDR1 is SGDLS and CDR2 is YYNGEE. The CDR3 totals 14 residues. V was cut by 1 base and J by 3 bases, with 9 bases left in between. CDR3 sequence (DNA): TGTGCCAGCAGCGTATCCGGCGGGACAGATACGCAGTATTTT. Its protein product is CASSVSGGTDTQYF. The full variable domain, completed using reference TRBV9 and TRBJ2-3, is DSGVTQTPKHLITATGQRVTLRCSPRSGDLSVYWYQQSLDQGLQFLIQYYNGEERAKGNILERFSAQQFPDLHSELNLSSLELGDSALYFCASSVSGGTDTQYFGPGTRLTVL.

At least ten counts were recorded for this clonotype. The chain uses TRBV5-1 and TRBJ2-7; 14 bases match TRBD2. V lost 0 bases and J lost 0; bases outside the gene matches: 5. Germline V gene data show CDR1 as SGHRS and CDR2 as YFSETQ. CDR3 length: 18 amino acids. CDR3 DNA: TGCGCCAGCAGCTTGGGACTAGCGGGAGGGCTCAGCTCCTACGAGCAGTACTTC. Translated, it gives CASSLGLAGGLSSYEQYF.

J is TRBJ2-5 and V is TRBV29-1; D unresolved. CDR1 and CDR2 (germline): SQVTM, ANQGSEA. The CDR3 runs to 12 residues. Trimming stripped 6 bases from V and 3 bases from J, with 11 bases between. In DNA form, the CDR3 reads TGCAGCGTGGTACCGGTAAAAGAGACCCAGTACTTC. Translated, it gives CSVVPVKETQYF.

Many counts were recorded for this clonotype. This chain joins TRBV11-2 and TRBJ2-1; D uncertain. Germline V CDR1 and CDR2: SGHAT, FQNNGV. Deletions cut 6 bases from V and 9 bases from J, with 12 bases between. This CDR3 has 12 residues. The CDR3 is CASRGVGPEQFF. The CDR3 DNA reads as TGTGCCAGCAGAGGTGTGGGTCCTGAGCAGTTCTTC.

In this sample, this clonotype turned up a few times. J is TRBJ1-3 and V is TRBV5-8, with D unclear. Germline values: CDR1 SGHTS, CDR2 YDEGEE. CDR3 size: 12 residues. Trimming left V 0 bases short and J 8 bases short, with 6 bases between. CDR3 bases: TGTGCCAGCAGCTTGGGGTCGGACACCATATATTTT. This encodes CASSLGSDTIYF.

The CDR3 bases are TGTGCCAGCAGGGGGTCAACAGGGGACGGCTACACCTTC. It is translated as CASRGSTGDGYTF. The chain couples TRBV2 to TRBJ1-2; TRBD1 agrees at 7 bases. This CDR3 spans 13 amino acids. Germline CDR1 and CDR2: SNHLY and FYNNEI. Germline trimming cut 6 bases from V and 8 bases from J; bases unmatched to any gene: 9.

The chain recombines TRBV7-8 with TRBJ2-2, with TRBD2 matching over 11 bases. The CDR3 runs 20 residues. V lost 5 bases, J lost 4 bases, and 18 bases stayed unmatched. CDR1 and CDR2 from the germline V gene are SGHVS and FQNEAQ. The CDR3 here is CASSQKILAGGPDGTGELFF. The CDR3, as DNA: TGTGCCAGCAGCCAAAAGATATTAGCGGGAGGGCCAGACGGCACCGGGGAGCTGTTTTTT.